These 3 T cell receptor beta chains share one sample of origin, sequenced in a study of long-term antiretroviral therapy in people with HIV. This was the immunoSEQ v3.0 assay at survey level. Sequencing used immunoSEQ multiplex PCR; TCRdb keeps in-frame clones, though not all of them. The sample includes tens of thousands of clones, roughly 85% seen only once; the top ten take less than 5%. Source: unsorted PBMCs, taken 0.8 years before starting antiretroviral therapy. The receptors here all came from a man between 18 and 35 years old with HIV.

This chain connects TRBV1 to TRBJ1-2. TRBV1 is deemed a pseudogene. CDR3 length: 18 residues. In DNA, the CDR3 is TGCACCAGCAGCCAAGATCTTTACGTCAACTCCTGGTTCTATGGCTACACCTTC. It is translated as CTSSQDLYVNSWFYGYTF.

This sequence joins TRBV5-1 and TRBJ1-1, with no clear D. CDR1 SGHRS and CDR2 YFSETQ come from the germline V gene. V was clipped by 0 bases and J by 9 bases, with 12 bases between them. The CDR3 runs to 13 residues. For the CDR3, the DNA is TGCGCCAGCAGCTTGGCTACGGGCGACAAAGCTTTCTTT. Its translation is CASSLATGDKAFF. The full variable domain, with the rest looked up from reference TRBV5-1 and TRBJ1-1, is KAGVTQTPRYLIKTRGQQVTLSCSPISGHRSVSWYQQTPGQGLQFLFEYFSETQRNKGNFPGRFSGRQFSNSRSEMNVSTLELGDSALYLCASSLATGDKAFFGQGTRLTVV.

The rearrangement joins TRBV7-2 to TRBJ1-1; TRBD1 aligns across 10 bases. The length of the CDR3 is 15 residues. Germline-derived CDR1 and CDR2 are SGHTA and FQGNSA. With V trimmed by 4 bases and J by 7 bases, 9 bases remained unmatched. CDR3 sequence: CASSSMTGGRGEAFF. The CDR3 coding sequence is TGTGCCAGCAGCTCTATGACAGGGGGCAGGGGTGAAGCTTTCTTT.